The clone carrying this T cell receptor (beta chain) has just a few counts. The sample belongs to a study of T cells of healthy individuals. V dropped 3 bases and J dropped 0 bases, with 6 bases sitting between them. Germline values: CDR1 MNHNS, CDR2 SASEGT. The CDR3 is made up of 13 amino acids. TCRdb ran MiXCR on the 5' RACE reads and lists one entry per CDR3 protein. The table lists about 96,000 distinct CDR3 sequences, 17% of them singletons. The TCR sequence derives from a human donor in good health. This rearrangement joins TRBV6-1 to TRBJ2-7; D not resolved. DNA for the CDR3: TGTGCCAGCAGTGACTCCAGCTCCTACGAGCAGTACTTC. Amino acids: CASSDSSSYEQYF.